This T cell receptor beta chain was identified in a study of blood T cell repertoires in COVID-19. In the study overall: Whether acute or convalescent, the COVID-19 samples came from the United States, Italy and Spain. PBMCs, B-cell-depleted T cells, or T cells were the source of the cDNA or gDNA that made up the material.

Under the authors' procedure: Quantification of nucleated cells was approximated via reference gene primer amplification. The table came from immunoSEQ multiplex PCR; TCRdb's copy has only in-frame clones and leaves some out. The V and J calls and clone size were taken over from that table, and D and trimming were inferred from the DNA. Among 200,000 to 250,000 clones listed, about 91% were seen once. CDR1 and CDR2 (germline): LGHDT, YNNKEL (reference sequence). The CDR3 spans 15 residues. Deletions cut 1 base from V and 8 bases from J, with 17 bases between. Sequences were obtained from peripheral blood. The V call is TRBV3-1 (or the pseudogene TRBV3-2), the J call TRBJ1-2; D may be TRBD1 (6 bases). The sequence was obtained from a man younger than 35 with active or convalescent COVID-19. CDR3 DNA: TGTGCCAGCAGCCAAGTTGGGGGGGGCTGGATAGGCTACACCTTC. It yields the protein CASSQVGGGWIGYTF.